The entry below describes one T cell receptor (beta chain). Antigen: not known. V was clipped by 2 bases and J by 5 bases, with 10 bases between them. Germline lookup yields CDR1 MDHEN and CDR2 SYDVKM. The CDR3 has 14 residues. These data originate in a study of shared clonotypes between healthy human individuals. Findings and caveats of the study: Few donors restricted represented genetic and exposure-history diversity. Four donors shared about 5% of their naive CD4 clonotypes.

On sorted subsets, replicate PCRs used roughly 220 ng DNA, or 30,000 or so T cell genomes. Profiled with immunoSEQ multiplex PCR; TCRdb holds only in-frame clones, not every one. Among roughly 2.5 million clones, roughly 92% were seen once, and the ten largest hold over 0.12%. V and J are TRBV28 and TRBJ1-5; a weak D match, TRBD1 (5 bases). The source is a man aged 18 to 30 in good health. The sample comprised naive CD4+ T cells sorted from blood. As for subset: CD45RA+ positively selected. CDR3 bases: TGTGCCAGCAGTTTACAGGGTTCATATCAGCCCCAGCATTTT. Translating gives CASSLQGSYQPQHF.